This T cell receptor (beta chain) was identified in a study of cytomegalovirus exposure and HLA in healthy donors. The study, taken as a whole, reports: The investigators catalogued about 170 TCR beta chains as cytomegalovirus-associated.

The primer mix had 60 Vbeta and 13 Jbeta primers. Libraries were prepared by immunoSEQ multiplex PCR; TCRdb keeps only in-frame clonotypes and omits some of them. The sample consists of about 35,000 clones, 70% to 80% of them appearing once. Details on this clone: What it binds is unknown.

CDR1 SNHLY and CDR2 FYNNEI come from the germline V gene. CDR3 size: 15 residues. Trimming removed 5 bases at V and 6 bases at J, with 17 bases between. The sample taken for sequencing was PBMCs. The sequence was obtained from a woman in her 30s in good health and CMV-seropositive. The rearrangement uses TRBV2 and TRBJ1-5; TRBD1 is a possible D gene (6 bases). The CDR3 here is CASSSGQLRIQPQHF. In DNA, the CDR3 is TGTGCCAGCAGTTCAGGACAGCTTCGGATTCAGCCCCAGCATTTT.